These 18 T cell receptor beta chains share one sample of origin, sequenced in a study of Ad26.COV2.S vaccination and SARS-CoV-2 variants. TCRdb's table, derived via immunoSEQ multiplex PCR, lists solely in-frame clones and lacks some. The sample contains 240,000 or so clones, roughly 90% of which appear only once. Treatment specified: about 20 received Ad26.COV2.S at low or high dose, single or two shots; a few received placebo; per-sample allocation not given. The study sampled participants on day 63 after the first vaccine or placebo injection. This specimen was peripheral blood, taken in a trial of Ad26.COV2.S vaccine versus placebo. The receptors were sampled from a person aged 18-60 years who received the Ad26.COV2.S COVID-19 vaccine or a placebo.

V usage is TRBV18 and J usage is TRBJ2-7, with 10 nucleotides matching TRBD2. The germline gives CDR1 KGHSH, CDR2 LQKENI. This CDR3 is built from 17 residues. Trimming at V came to 0 bases and at J to 4 bases, leaving 9 bases not matched to a gene. The CDR3 DNA reads as TGTGCCAGCTCACCACCCTCTGGGGCTAGCGGGAGTTACGAGCAGTACTTC. It yields the protein CASSPPSGASGSYEQYF.

The chain has TRBV28 and TRBJ2-7; tentative D call: TRBD1 (6 bases). V was cut by 5 bases and J by 2 bases, with 16 bases left in between. CDR1 and CDR2 (germline): MDHEN, SYDVKM. The CDR3 runs to 15 residues. DNA for the CDR3: TGTGCCAGCAGTACTATCAGGGGTGCCGCCTACGAGCAGTACTTC. Protein sequence: CASSTIRGAAYEQYF.

This clone was observed a single time. V is TRBV9 and J is TRBJ1-1, with D possibly matching TRBD1 (6 bases). V was trimmed by 0 bases and J by 3 bases, leaving 15 bases between them. CDR3 size: 16 residues. Germline CDR1 SGDLS, CDR2 YYNGEE. CDR3 sequence reads: CASSVAAGGSYTEAFF. For the CDR3, the DNA is TGTGCCAGCAGCGTAGCTGCCGGGGGCTCGTACACTGAAGCTTTCTTT.

The sample holds one count of this clone. The rearrangement links TRBV10-3 to TRBJ2-7, with a weak D call TRBD2 (5 bases). CDR1 and CDR2 (germline): ENHRY, SYGVKD. Trimming pared 0 bases from V and 0 bases from J, leaving 12 bases between. The CDR3 consists of 16 residues. The DNA for the CDR3 is TGTGCCATCAGTGAGTCGATTAGCGTCAGCTCCTACGAGCAGTACTTC. Protein sequence: CAISESISVSSYEQYF.

This chain links TRBV10-2 with TRBJ2-7; possible D gene TRBD2, 6 bases. CDR3 size: 15 residues. CDR1 is WSHSY, CDR2 SAAADI, per germline. The germline V and J ends were trimmed by 3 bases and 2 bases, with 14 bases remaining between them. The CDR3 sequence: CASSEGLATTYEQYF. CDR3 bases: TGCGCCAGCAGTGAAGGGCTAGCGACAACCTACGAGCAGTACTTC.

This clone was counted once. A junction boundary mismatches the germline segment, possibly from a read error. This chain's CDR3 is CATAGGRQETQYF. The CDR3 coding sequence is TGCGCGACCGCGGGGGGTCGGCAAGAGACCCAGTACTTC. This chain links TRBV19 with TRBJ2-5, with 8 positions matching TRBD2. The CDR3 has 13 amino acids. Looked up from germline, CDR1 is LNHDA and CDR2 is SQIVND (reference sequence).

The chain employs TRBV19 and TRBJ2-7, with 7 nucleotides matching TRBD1. Germline assignment: CDR1 LNHDA and CDR2 SQIVND (reference sequence). The CDR3 consists of 14 residues. V was pared by 4 bases and J by 3 bases, with 6 bases of the junction left unmatched. The CDR3 region is CASSRDSSLYEQYF. Here the CDR3 DNA reads TGTGCCAGTAGTAGGGACAGTTCACTCTACGAGCAGTACTTC.

The chain uses TRBV6-5 and TRBJ2-3, with 12 bases aligning to TRBD1. Looked up from germline, CDR1 is MNHEY and CDR2 is SVGAGI. V shed 6 bases and J 8 bases; nucleotides not matched to a gene: 9. The CDR3 contains 15 residues. This CDR3 reads CASRALGQGAITQYF. The CDR3 coding sequence is TGTGCCAGCAGAGCCCTGGGACAGGGGGCAATTACGCAGTATTTT.

The rearrangement uses TRBV6-5 and TRBJ2-7; the D gene is possibly TRBD1 (6 bases). CDR3 size: 12 residues. V dropped 5 bases and J dropped 11 bases, with 16 bases sitting between them. Per the germline V gene, CDR1 is MNHEY and CDR2 is SVGAGI. As DNA, the CDR3 is TGTGCCAGCAGTCCAGGGGACCTGGGGGAGTACTTC. Translated, it gives CASSPGDLGEYF.

V usage is TRBV30 and J usage is TRBJ2-7; possibly TRBD1 for D (5 bases). The CDR3 extends over 13 amino acids. V lost 1 base and J lost 2, with 9 bases in between. Germline CDR1 is GTSNPN and CDR2 is SVGIG (reference sequence). The CDR3, as DNA: TGTGCCTGGAGTGGGGGCCCTACCTACGAGCAGTACTTC. This gives the protein CAWSGGPTYEQYF.

The rearrangement links TRBV4-3 to TRBJ2-2; 14 bases line up with TRBD2. The CDR3 loop spans 17 amino acids. Losses at the gene ends were 2 bases for V and 7 bases for J; bases not matched to a gene: 6. Per the germline V gene, CDR1 is LGHNA and CDR2 is YSLEER. CDR3 in amino acids: CASSQTPGLAGVGELFF. The CDR3, as DNA: TGCGCCAGCAGCCAAACCCCGGGACTAGCGGGAGTCGGGGAGCTGTTTTTT.

The chain combines TRBV7-3 with TRBJ1-1; D gene ambiguous. This CDR3 has 13 amino acids. With 4 bases removed from V and 9 bases from J, the gap between germline ends came to 15 bases. Per the germline V gene, CDR1 is SGHTA and CDR2 is FQGTGA. The CDR3 coding sequence is TGTGCCAGCAGCTCCGAAAGGGCGCAGAAAGCTTTCTTT. Protein: CASSSERAQKAFF.

The J gene is TRBJ2-1, the V gene TRBV24-1; the match to TRBD2 covers 9 bases. This CDR3 has 16 amino acids. V lost 7 bases to trimming and J lost 8 bases; unmatched junction nucleotides: 14. The germline V gene has CDR1 KGHDR and CDR2 SFDVKD. The CDR3 region is CATRLLFAGGLDEQFF. The CDR3 DNA reads TGTGCCACCAGGCTCCTTTTTGCGGGGGGGTTGGATGAGCAGTTCTTC.

The chain employs TRBV6-5 and TRBJ1-5, with TRBD1 matching over 7 bases. Germline V gene data show CDR1 as MNHEY and CDR2 as SVGAGI. V was pared by 6 bases and J by 3 bases, with 8 bases of the junction left unmatched. This CDR3 spans 15 amino acids. In nucleotides, the CDR3 is TGTGCCAGCAGACTCGACAGGGCCATCAATCAGCCCCAGCATTTT. Translated, it gives CASRLDRAINQPQHF.

This clone appeared once. This rearrangement joins TRBV5-1 to TRBJ2-5, with TRBD1 matching over 7 bases. This CDR3 is built from 15 residues. The V gene's germline CDR1 is SGHRS and CDR2 YFSETQ. V lost 5 bases, J lost 0 bases, and 7 bases stayed unmatched. CDR3 sequence reads: CASRYFDRDQETQYF. As DNA, the CDR3 is TGCGCCAGCAGATATTTTGACAGGGACCAAGAGACCCAGTACTTC.

The CDR3 is CASSPTSGDLYNEQFF. CDR3 nucleotide sequence: TGTGCCAGCAGCCCGACTTCAGGGGACCTTTACAATGAGCAGTTCTTC. V and J are TRBV11-1 and TRBJ2-1; possibly TRBD1 for D (6 bases). Trimming stripped 5 bases from V and 4 bases from J, with 18 bases between. CDR1 and CDR2 from the germline V gene are SGHAT and FQDESV (reference sequence). The CDR3 is 16 amino acids.

V gene TRBV7-2 combines with J gene TRBJ2-7; perhaps TRBD2 as D (5 bases). The CDR3 contains 13 residues. V lost 2 bases and J lost 8, with 13 bases in between. Per germline, CDR1 SGHTA and CDR2 FQGNSA. CDR3 DNA sequence: TGTGCCAGCAGCTTAAGCGGATCTAGGCAGCAGTACTTC. Translated: CASSLSGSRQQYF.

This clone was seen a single time. The chain employs TRBV18 and TRBJ2-3; a weak D match, TRBD1 (5 bases). Trimming shortened V by 5 bases and J by 4 bases, and 16 bases separated the two germline ends. CDR3 length: 15 amino acids. Germline V lookup: CDR1 KGHSH, CDR2 LQKENI. In nucleotides, the CDR3 is TGTGCCAGCTCAGGGTTTAGCAAGGGGTCAGATACGCAGTATTTT. Translated, it gives CASSGFSKGSDTQYF.